This T cell receptor (beta chain) was retrieved from a study of blood T cell repertoires in COVID-19. For the study at large: T cells, B-cell-depleted T cells, or PBMCs supplied cDNA or gDNA.

In this sample, this clone turned up once. The Seattle patients joined while their infection was active and were tracked longitudinally afterward. Assay used: immunoSEQ multiplex PCR; TCRdb lists only in-frame clones, some missing. Of approximately 200,000 clones listed, roughly 81% are singletons. Trimming pared 6 bases from V and 0 bases from J, leaving 14 bases between. Germline V CDR1 and CDR2: SGHTA, FQGNSA. CDR3 length equals 16 residues. Sequences were obtained from peripheral blood. This clonotype originated in a woman aged 80 or over with COVID-19, enrolled during active disease. This sequence joins TRBV7-2 and TRBJ2-2; D gene ambiguous. Here the CDR3 reads CASRNRRLANTGELFF. The CDR3 DNA reads TGTGCCAGCAGAAATAGACGGCTAGCGAACACCGGGGAGCTGTTTTTT.